This T cell receptor beta chain came from a study of shared clonotypes between healthy human individuals. This CDR3 is built from 15 residues. The germline CDR1 and CDR2 sequences are SGHRS and YFSETQ. V lost 0 bases to trimming and J lost 5 bases, with 12 bases between them. A remark on this clone: No antigen is known for it.

Everyone who donated was a Caucasian adult who lived in Nashville, Tennessee. Findings and limits, study-wide: The naive CD4 repertoires of several donors were compared, and roughly 5.1% of clonotypes were shared.

The data were produced by immunoSEQ multiplex PCR, yet TCRdb's version contains in-frame clones alone and is incomplete. The sample includes around 2.1 million clones, 95% of them seen just once. What was sequenced was naive CD4+ T cells sorted from blood. Subset noted: CD45RA+ positively selected. The V and J genes are TRBV5-1 and TRBJ2-1, with a possible D match to TRBD1 (6 bases). The TCR was taken from a young man in good health. This CDR3 is CASSLVGADNNEQFF. DNA of the CDR3: TGCGCCAGCAGCTTGGTGGGGGCGGATAACAATGAGCAGTTCTTC.